This T cell receptor beta chain was documented in a study of regulatory T cells in long-lasting Graves disease (dated by TCRdb to the early 2020s). Some background on the complete study: Newly diagnosed Graves' disease patients had taken antithyroid drugs for less than 3 months. Persistent Graves' disease patients were compared with newly diagnosed Graves' disease patients by peripheral blood TCR sequencing and RNA sequencing. The study was registered as a clinical trial and conducted in China. TCR sequencing covered some 13 persistent and 20 or so newly diagnosed Graves' disease patients, 33 samples in total.

What the time point label conveys for this sample: newly diagnosed GD, antithyroid drugs for less than 3 months. For both TCR sequencing and RNA sequencing, RNA was extracted from PBMCs using TRIzol. The diagnosis of Graves' disease followed American Thyroid Association guidelines. Patients were recruited from an endocrinology department in Xi'an, China. Each patient gave 9 to 10 milliliters of peripheral blood, collected in an EDTA anticoagulant tube. Ficoll Paque Plus density gradient separation was used to isolate PBMCs, and no additional T cell sorting was done. An Agilent 2100 Bioanalyzer and agarose gel were used to check RNA quality, while a NanoDrop 2000 measured RNA concentration. As encoded in the germline V gene, CDR1 is SGHRS while CDR2 is YFSETQ. V is shortened by 0 bases, J by 5 bases, and the region joining them spans 10 bases. Its CDR3 holds 14 amino acids, cysteine through phenylalanine. The only DNA kept is the CDR3, 42 bases in frame from the first base.

Library preparation was by multiplex PCR. Instrument on record: Illumina HiSeq 4000. iRepertoire HTBI primers and Arm-PCR amplification of CDR3 regions were used to construct TCR beta libraries. Before sequencing, the PCR products went through gel purification. Per the authors' processing: Across samples, roughly 60 TRBV and over 11 TRBJ segments were identified and used for gene usage analysis of CDR3 amino acid clonotypes. COPE and FqMerger were used to merge the filtered high-quality paired reads into contigs. Contigs were aligned with BLAST to IMGT TRBV, TRBD and TRBJ reference genes, and CDR3 was defined per IMGT. Any clonotype with a frequency above 0.1% was counted as a highly expanded clone. Shannon entropy served as the measure of repertoire diversity, while the Gini coefficient captured V-J evenness. A clonotype found in more than one individual was treated as public. TCRdb's own reprocessing of the public reads used fastp at Q25 and MiXCR and kept productive beta chains. Every entry covers one CDR3 protein and lists the most common genes and DNA from its rows. None of the V and J calls come from the authors' own analysis; TCRdb made them. Across this sample there are hundreds of thousands of distinct CDR3 sequences, with 15% to 20% seen only once. The ten largest clones add up to around 11% of the sample.

A remark on this clonotype: Its antigen is currently not known. Per-nucleotide qualities are absent, and no much larger clonotype sits a single base away.

Broad study findings and their caveats: Compared with newly diagnosed patients, patients with persistent Graves' disease had lower TCR Shannon entropy and fewer highly expanded clones, which suggests clonal expansion. Only the TCR beta chain was sequenced and analyzed. Only peripheral blood was studied, because thyroid tissue, the primary lesion, was inaccessible. A larger number of public clonotypes was shared among persistent patients (about 2,700) than among newly diagnosed patients (approximately 1,000). The authors acknowledged the small sample size as a limitation that may reduce accuracy. Preferential use of TRBV28, TRBJ1-2 and TRBJ2-5 was observed in persistent disease, whereas TRBV20-1 and TRBJ2-1 were favored in newly diagnosed disease.

The same sample was also used in a study of T cells in Graves' hyperthyroidism and ophthalmopathy. Per that second paper: Stable Graves' hyperthyroidism was defined as the absence of progression to ophthalmopathy over 18 months of follow-up. Hyperthyroidism patients were aged 18 to 65 years and newly diagnosed, with disease duration of less than 2 months. Any patient with an uncontrolled infection, another autoimmune disease, pregnancy or lactation was excluded. Clinical symptoms, serum thyroxine and TRAb, thyroid ultrasound, and orbital computed tomography formed the basis for the diagnoses. A first-round RT-PCR of the TCR CDR3 used the HTBI primer set with the Qiagen OneStep RT-PCR kit. Blood samples also contained most of the expanded thyroid clonotypes (frequency above 0.001), which suggests that blood repertoires may reflect thyroid immune responses. Ophthalmopathy was separated from stable hyperthyroidism by a 13 V-J signature model, with just over 85% sensitivity and around 81% specificity obtained in cross-validation and 80%/75% obtained in testing. During validation, the model predicted progression to ophthalmopathy a median of around 6 months ahead of onset, with around 70% sensitivity and 72% to 85% specificity. A discovery cohort of approximately 97 patients, 43 with Graves' ophthalmopathy and 57 with stable Graves' hyperthyroidism, was used to find distinguishing TCR V-J signatures. An independent validation cohort of 18 to 20 hyperthyroidism patients and 17 patients who later progressed to ophthalmopathy tested prospective prediction of ophthalmopathy. The roughly 91 discovery patients were randomly divided into training and test sets at a 7:3 ratio. In addition, the study compared T-cell repertoires in thyroid tissue and in blood from roughly six Graves' hyperthyroidism patients. Once sampling was done, hyperthyroidism patients were given methimazole at a starting dose of 30 mg daily, whereas ophthalmopathy patients were given high-dose intravenous methylprednisolone. Libraries were constructed in a second round of multiplex PCR, after which size selection and purification were performed. Libraries were sequenced paired-end with 100 bp reads on an Illumina HiSeq2000. SOAPnuke was used to process the raw data, removing reads that contained adapters or uncalled bases, had a mean Phred below 15, or lacked an exact match to the constant primer or identifier. COPE v1.2.5 was used to merge high-quality paired reads, and clonotypes were defined as unique nucleotide sequences. MiTCR v1.1 was used to align the clonotypes against IMGT TRBV, TRBD and TRBJ reference segments. Analysis was restricted to V-J combinations with a frequency above 0.0001, which covered 98% to 99.2% of repertoires. The TCS score was defined as F50 (clonal expansion) divided by E x V (chaos), with BLOSUM62-based TCRdist calculated between CDR3 peptides within each V-J. Welch's t-statistics and random forest reduced around 550 V-J features to fewer than 15, which were used in a naive Bayes classifier (R e1071). No statistical method was used to set the sample size in advance, and investigators knew the group allocation. The paper describes TCR Vbeta CDR3 sequencing of fewer than 150 peripheral blood samples, made up of 43 ophthalmopathy patients, around 78 hyperthyroidism patients and 17 progressor patients.

This receptor was identified in a man between 18 and 29 years old with Graves disease. Donor details come from another sample of the same person, matched by shared clones. The sequence is built from TRBV5-1 and TRBJ2-3, with the D gene not clear enough to name. The source material was peripheral blood mononuclear cells (PBMCs), sampled at new diagnosis, from a patient treated with antithyroid drugs. The nucleotide sequence reads as follows: TGCGCCAGCAGCTTGGGAGTACCGTTAGATACGCAGTATTTT. The encoded protein is CASSLGVPLDTQYF.